This section outlines one T cell receptor beta chain sequence together with its context. The sample comes from a study of blood T cell repertoires in COVID-19. At the level of the study: Material from acute and convalescent COVID-19 was sourced from the United States, Italy and Spain. T cells, B-cell-depleted T cells, or PBMCs supplied cDNA or gDNA.

Germline values: CDR1 MNHEY, CDR2 SMNVEV (reference sequence). The CDR3 is 13 residues long. V lost 8 bases and J 11 bases, leaving 16 bases between the germline ends. Per the study methods: Reference gene primer amplification gave nucleated cell count estimates. Method: immunoSEQ multiplex PCR; TCRdb's copy keeps in-frame clones and lacks some. Clone size and V and J calls were adopted from that table, with D and trimming inferred from the DNA. The sample contains 55,000 to 75,000 clones, about three quarters of which appear only once. This TCR was sampled from a man older than 75 with acute or convalescent COVID-19. This chain joins TRBV27 and TRBJ1-6; D not resolved. Material for sequencing was peripheral blood. This CDR3 reads CASLGRERTPLHF. The CDR3 DNA reads TGTGCCAGCTTAGGGAGGGAGAGGACACCCCTCCACTTT.